Below, one TCR beta chain is given with its context. Trimming took off 3 bases at V and 0 bases at J, with 9 bases between the two ends. Germline CDR1 LNHDA, CDR2 SQIVND (reference sequence). CDR3 length: 15 amino acids. Original processing methods: Reference gene primer amplification in the assay estimated nucleated cell counts. Sequencing was performed with immunoSEQ multiplex PCR; in TCRdb, only in-frame clones are kept and a portion is missing. D and trimming come from the DNA, and the V and J calls and clone size come from that table. Counted here are tens of thousands of clones, 80% to 90% occurring once; the ten biggest clones make up approximately 8.3%. This entry comes from a study of blood T cell repertoires in COVID-19.

Sequencing was done on a sample of peripheral blood. V usage is TRBV19 and J usage is TRBJ1-5, with D hard to call. This clonotype was obtained from a human donor with active COVID-19. The donor label of this sample is uncertain. The CDR3 bases are TGTGCCAGTAGTATTATGGCAGATAGCAATCAGCCCCAGCATTTT. Protein product: CASSIMADSNQPQHF.